The clone carrying this T cell receptor beta chain appeared many times. No antigen is known for it. This entry comes from a study of T cell repertoires in cytomegalovirus infection. About the study: It was recently identified HLA-C-restricted and well-studied HLA-B-restricted CMV epitopes that the study used. Public TCR beta signatures were indicative of both CMV infection and a matching HLA type.

TCRdb re-called the reads with MiXCR, one entry per CDR3 protein. The table shows fewer than 850,000 distinct CDR3 sequences, with about 28% occurring only once. Findings and limits, study-wide: Cumulative public TCR beta family frequency identified carriers of CMV plus the relevant HLA. It was HLA-C-restricted CMV-specific TCR beta clonotypes that dominated the response ex vivo.

V gave up 5 bases and J gave up 0 bases, with 14 bases separating them. Germline CDR1 SGHTA, CDR2 FQGNSA. This CDR3 region has 16 residues. This TCR was sampled from a human donor in good health (CMV status not recorded). Some clones in this sample may be carry-over from other donors' samples. The sequencing here drew on cultured CD8+ T cells from PBMCs, taken from culture after CMV antigen stimulation. This chain connects TRBV7-2 to TRBJ1-5; D not resolved. CDR3 in DNA: TGTGCCAGCAGCCCCTTGGGCGGGAGTAGCAATCAGCCCCAGCATTTT. Protein sequence: CASSPLGGSSNQPQHF.